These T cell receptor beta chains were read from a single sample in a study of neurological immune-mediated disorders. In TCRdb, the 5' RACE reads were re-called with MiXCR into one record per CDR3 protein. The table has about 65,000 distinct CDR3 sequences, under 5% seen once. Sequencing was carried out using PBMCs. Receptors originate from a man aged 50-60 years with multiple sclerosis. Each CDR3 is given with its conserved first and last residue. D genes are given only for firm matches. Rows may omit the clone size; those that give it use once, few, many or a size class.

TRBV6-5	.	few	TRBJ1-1	CASGFGKGLTEAFF	TGTGCCAGCGGGTTTGGAAAGGGGTTGACTGAAGCTTTCTTT
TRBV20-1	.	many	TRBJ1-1	CSARDGGRAMNTEAFF	TGCAGTGCTAGAGATGGTGGCAGGGCAATGAACACTGAAGCTTTCTTT
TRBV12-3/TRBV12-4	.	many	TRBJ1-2	CASSLGWTPRGYTF	TGTGCCAGCAGTTTGGGTTGGACACCCCGGGGCTACACCTTC
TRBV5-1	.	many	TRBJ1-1	CASSYGQPNTEAFF	TGCGCCAGCAGCTACGGACAGCCGAACACTGAAGCTTTCTTT
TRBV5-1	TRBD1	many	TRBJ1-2	CASSLGSGTVNYGYTF	TGCGCCAGCAGCTTGGGGTCCGGGACAGTAAACTATGGCTACACCTTC
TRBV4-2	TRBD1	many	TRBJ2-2	CASSQVGTGTGVLRGTGELFF	TGTGCCAGCAGCCAAGTCGGCACCGGGACAGGGGTCCTCAGGGGGACCGGGGAGCTGTTTTTT
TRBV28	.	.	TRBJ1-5	CASSTTGWSNQPQHF	TGTGCCAGCAGTACCACAGGGTGGAGCAATCAGCCCCAGCATTTT
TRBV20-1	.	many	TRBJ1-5	CSARQTGTLSNQPQHF	TGCAGTGCTAGACAAACCGGGACACTTAGCAATCAGCCCCAGCATTTT
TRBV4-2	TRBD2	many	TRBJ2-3	CASSQGNSGGPTDTQYF	TGTGCCAGCAGCCAAGGAAATAGCGGGGGGCCGACAGATACGCAGTATTTT
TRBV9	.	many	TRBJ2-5	CASSVAPSRGETQYF	TGTGCCAGCAGCGTAGCCCCATCCAGGGGAGAGACCCAGTACTTC
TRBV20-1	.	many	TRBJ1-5	CSARDVNSNQPQHF	TGCAGTGCTCGGGACGTCAATAGCAATCAGCCCCAGCATTTT
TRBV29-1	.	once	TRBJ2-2	CSVQKIANTGELFF	TGCAGCGTGCAAAAGATAGCGAACACCGGGGAGCTGTTTTTT
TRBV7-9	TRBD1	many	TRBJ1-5	CASSADTGTDNQPQHF	TGTGCCAGCAGCGCAGATACCGGGACAGACAATCAGCCCCAGCATTTT
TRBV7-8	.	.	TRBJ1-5	CASSLGSQPQHF	TGTGCCAGCAGCTTAGGATCTCAGCCCCAGCATTTT
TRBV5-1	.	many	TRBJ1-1	CASSPVMGHTEAFF	TGCGCCAGCAGCCCGGTCATGGGCCACACTGAAGCTTTCTTT
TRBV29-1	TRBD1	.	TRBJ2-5	CSVESKGTVQETQYF	TGCAGCGTTGAATCTAAAGGGACAGTTCAAGAGACCCAGTACTTC
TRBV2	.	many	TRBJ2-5	CASSEQGTKGETQYF	TGTGCCAGCAGTGAACAGGGCACCAAGGGTGAGACCCAGTACTTC
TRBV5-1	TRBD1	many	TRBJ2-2	CASSDDRGYTGELFF	TGCGCCAGCAGCGACGACAGGGGGTATACCGGGGAGCTGTTTTTT
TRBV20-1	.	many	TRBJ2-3	CSARGWGGAVRTDTQYF	TGCAGTGCTAGGGGGTGGGGCGGGGCGGTACGCACAGATACGCAGTATTTT
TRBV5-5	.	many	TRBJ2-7	CASSLVLGYEQYF	TGTGCCAGCAGCTTGGTATTGGGCTACGAGCAGTACTTC
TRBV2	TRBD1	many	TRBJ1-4	CASNGGQGRNEKLFF	TGTGCCAGCAATGGGGGACAGGGAAGGAACGAAAAACTGTTTTTT
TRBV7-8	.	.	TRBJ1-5	CASSLLGDSPNQPQHF	TGTGCCAGCAGCTTACTAGGCGACAGCCCCAATCAGCCCCAGCATTTT
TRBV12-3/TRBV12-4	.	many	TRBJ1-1	CASSLGAEAFF	TGTGCCAGCAGTTTAGGAGCGGAAGCTTTCTTT
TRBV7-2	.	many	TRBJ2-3	CASSLTQGGHTQYF	TGTGCCAGCAGCTTAACGCAGGGGGGGCACACGCAGTATTTT
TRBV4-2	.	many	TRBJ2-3	CASSQDGYSAFDGDTQYF	TGTGCCAGCAGCCAAGATGGATATTCGGCATTTGACGGGGATACGCAGTATTTT
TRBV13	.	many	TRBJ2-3	CASSLGQDRYTQYF	TGTGCCAGCAGCTTAGGGCAGGACCGGTATACGCAGTATTTT